These 21 T cell receptor beta chains were all obtained from the same sample, sequenced in a study of regulatory T cells in long-lasting Graves disease. Library construction for TCR beta used iRepertoire HTBI primers and Arm-PCR of CDR3 regions. TCRdb recomputed calls from the multiplex PCR reads with MiXCR, one row per CDR3 protein. The profile shows some 490,000 distinct CDR3 sequences, around 12% of them singletons. Described time point: newly diagnosed GD, antithyroid drugs for less than 3 months. Construction of the TCR library relied on RNA isolated from PBMCs. This sample also appeared in a second study, on T cells in Graves' hyperthyroidism and ophthalmopathy.

This sample comprised peripheral blood mononuclear cells (PBMCs), obtained at new diagnosis, from a patient treated with antithyroid drugs. These receptor sequences come from a young woman with Graves disease.

This clonotype occurred many times. The CDR3 sequence is CASSSGGTKKNTGELFF. As DNA, the CDR3 is TGTGCCAGCAGTTCGGGCGGGACTAAGAAGAACACCGGGGAGCTGTTTTTT. The genes are TRBV12-3 or TRBV12-4 and TRBJ2-2; TRBD2 matches at 7 bases. Trimming removed 4 bases from V and 1 base from J; junction bases left unmatched: 9. The CDR3 totals 17 residues.

In its sample, this clonotype was seen many times. The chain uses TRBV20-1 and TRBJ2-3; 9 bases line up with TRBD2. V trimming: 5 bases; J trimming: 5 bases; junction bases outside the gene matches: 14. CDR3 length: 16 residues. Germline CDR1 and CDR2: DFQATT and SNEGSKA (reference sequence). CDR3 residues: CSARSNSGSGLDTQYF. CDR3 nucleotides: TGCAGTGCTCGCTCTAATAGCGGGAGTGGTCTAGATACGCAGTATTTT.

In its sample, this clonotype was seen many times. The V and J genes are TRBV12-3 or TRBV12-4 and TRBJ2-7; D unresolved. V was cut by 4 bases and J by 1 base, with 8 bases left in between. The CDR3 is 13 amino acids. CDR3: CASSSESSYEQYF. The DNA for the CDR3 is TGTGCCAGCAGTTCCGAAAGTTCCTACGAGCAGTACTTC.

There are many counts of this clonotype. The V gene is TRBV2, the J gene TRBJ2-3, with D hard to call. Trimming stripped 8 bases from V and 2 bases from J, with 23 bases between. Germline V CDR1 and CDR2: SNHLY, FYNNEI. The CDR3 spans 17 residues. DNA for the CDR3: TGTGCCAGCTTTCCCCCTTTGACTCCGACCTCCACAGATACGCAGTATTTT. This gives the protein CASFPPLTPTSTDTQYF.

This clonotype showed up many times. This rearrangement joins TRBV19 to TRBJ2-5; D not resolved. The CDR3 has 13 amino acids. Germline-derived CDR1 and CDR2 are LNHDA and SQIVND (reference sequence). V lost 5 bases and J 5 bases, leaving 12 bases between the germline ends. Here the CDR3 reads CASSPLDYETQYF. In nucleotides, the CDR3 is TGTGCCAGTAGTCCCCTGGATTATGAGACCCAGTACTTC.

This clonotype was seen many times. The chain links TRBV20-1 to TRBJ2-2; D not resolved. The CDR3 has 15 residues. Trimming pared 4 bases from V and 1 base from J, leaving 13 bases between. The germline V gene has CDR1 DFQATT and CDR2 SNEGSKA (reference sequence). The CDR3 bases are TGCAGTGCTACCCTACGAACCCTGAACACCGGGGAGCTGTTTTTT. Amino acid sequence: CSATLRTLNTGELFF.

This clonotype was observed at least ten times. The V and J genes are TRBV12-3 or TRBV12-4 and TRBJ2-7; D remains ambiguous. Trimming took 5 bases from V and 2 from J, leaving 13 bases between them. There are 14 residues in the CDR3. The CDR3, as DNA: TGTGCCAGCAGTAGGACCCCCCTAACCTACGAGCAGTACTTC. It encodes CASSRTPLTYEQYF.

There are many counts of this clonotype. The chain carries TRBV28 and TRBJ2-3; tentative D call: TRBD1 (6 bases). Trimming left V 5 bases short and J 2 bases short, with 14 bases between. This CDR3 contains 15 residues. CDR1 MDHEN and CDR2 SYDVKM come from the germline V gene. CDR3 coding DNA: TGTGCCAGCAGTATAACAGGGCTGACCACAGATACGCAGTATTTT. The encoded protein is CASSITGLTTDTQYF.

The gene calls are TRBV7-8 and TRBJ2-1; 14 positions match TRBD2. Germline CDR1 and CDR2: SGHVS and FQNEAQ. V lost 1 base, J lost 10 bases, and 15 bases stayed unmatched. The CDR3 length is 19 residues. As DNA, the CDR3 is TGTGCCAGCAGCTTAGTGGGACTAGCGGGAGTCCGGAGTAGCAACGAGCAGTTCTTC. Protein sequence: CASSLVGLAGVRSSNEQFF.

V is TRBV20-1 and J is TRBJ2-3; D gene uncertain. CDR3 length: 12 residues. V lost 3 bases, J lost 0 bases, and 4 bases lay in between. Germline V gives CDR1 DFQATT, CDR2 SNEGSKA (reference sequence). The CDR3 sequence: CSASRSTDTQYF. For the CDR3, the DNA is TGCAGTGCTAGCCGAAGCACAGATACGCAGTATTTT.

The sample holds many counts of this clonotype. The rearrangement links TRBV12-3 or TRBV12-4 to TRBJ2-5; 9 bases agree with TRBD2. V was pared by 7 bases and J by 4 bases, with 13 bases of the junction left unmatched. CDR3 length: 16 residues. CDR3 DNA sequence: TGTGCCAGCACCCTTGGTAGCGGGAGTTATCTAGAGACCCAGTACTTC. Translating it yields CASTLGSGSYLETQYF.

This clonotype was counted ten times or more. The rearrangement joins TRBV27 to TRBJ2-1; no reliable D call. The CDR3 totals 15 residues. The V gene lost 8 bases and the J gene lost 2 bases, with 16 bases spanning the gap. CDR1 and CDR2 from the germline V gene are MNHEY and SMNVEV (reference sequence). The DNA of the CDR3 is TGTGCCAGCGGCTCGCGGCAGAATCCCTACAATGAGCAGTTCTTC. It is translated as CASGSRQNPYNEQFF.

This clonotype has just a few counts. The V and J genes are TRBV5-1 and TRBJ2-1, with D perhaps matching TRBD1 (6 bases). CDR3 size: 14 residues. Germline lookup yields CDR1 SGHRS and CDR2 YFSETQ. V dropped 7 bases and J dropped 1 base, with 12 bases sitting between them. The CDR3 spells CASGRQASYNEQFF. The CDR3 region has the DNA TGCGCCAGCGGACGACAGGCATCCTACAATGAGCAGTTCTTC.

At least ten counts were recorded for this clonotype. The CDR3 is CASSPDRPIRGEQYF. Written as DNA, the CDR3 is TGCGCCAGCTCCCCCGACAGGCCGATTAGGGGGGAGCAGTACTTC. V usage is TRBV5-1 and J usage is TRBJ2-7; tentative D call: TRBD1 (6 bases). The V and J ends lost 7 bases and 7 bases respectively, with 24 bases between them. CDR1 and CDR2 from the germline V gene are SGHRS and YFSETQ. This CDR3 has 15 amino acids. Together with reference TRBV5-1 and TRBJ2-7, the CDR3 gives the full variable domain: KAGVTQTPRYLIKTRGQQVTLSCSPISGHRSVSWYQQTPGQGLQFLFEYFSETQRNKGNFPGRFSGRQFSNSRSEMNVSTLELGDSALYLCASSPDRPIRGEQYFGPGTRLTVT.

With regard to this clonotype: This may be a read error: a much more frequent sequence differs by one nucleotide. The V and J genes are TRBV18 and TRBJ2-1; 10 bases agree with TRBD1. The CDR3 extends over 16 amino acids. Germline V gene lookup returns CDR1 KGHSH and CDR2 LQKENI. DNA for the CDR3: TGTGTCAGCTCACCCACCGGGACAGGGGTCTACAATGAGCAGTTCTTC. Translated: CVSSPTGTGVYNEQFF. Filled out from reference TRBV18 and TRBJ2-1, the complete variable domain reads NAGVMQNPRHLVRRRGQEARLRCSPMKGHSHVYWYRQLPEEGLKFMVYLQKENIIDESGMPKERFSAEFPKEGPSILRIQQVVRGDSAAYFCVSSPTGTGVYNEQFFGPGTRLTVL.

CDR3 sequence: CASSQAGGSSYEQYF. Here the CDR3 DNA reads TGTGCCAGCAGCCAAGCGGGGGGGAGCTCCTACGAGCAGTACTTC. The chain combines TRBV3-1 with TRBJ2-7, with 8 nucleotides matching TRBD2. J gave up 0 bases and V 1 base, and 2 bases lay outside the gene matches. Germline V gene lookup returns CDR1 LGHDT and CDR2 YNNKEL (reference sequence). The CDR3 extends over 15 amino acids.

This clonotype showed up many times. This chain joins TRBV29-1 and TRBJ1-2, with 10 bases that match TRBD1. The V and J ends lost 7 bases and 3 bases, in that order; junction bases with no gene match: 11. CDR1 is SQVTM and CDR2 is ANQGSEA in the germline V gene. The CDR3 is 15 amino acids. The CDR3 DNA sequence: TGCAGCGGGCGAGACCCGGGACAGGGGTACTATGGCTACACCTTC. It specifies CSGRDPGQGYYGYTF.

In this sample, this clonotype turned up many times. The chain carries TRBV20-1 and TRBJ2-7, with 9 bases lining up with TRBD1. The V gene end was trimmed by 0 bases and the J gene end by 6 bases; junction bases not matched to a gene: 9. This CDR3 comprises 15 residues. Germline assignment: CDR1 DFQATT and CDR2 SNEGSKA (reference sequence). CDR3 in amino acids: CSARDRRTGVGEQYF. DNA for the CDR3: TGCAGTGCTAGAGATCGTAGGACAGGGGTAGGCGAGCAGTACTTC.

Only a few counts were recorded for this clonotype. V gene TRBV6-1 combines with J gene TRBJ1-1; no firm D call. V dropped 2 bases and J dropped 3 bases, with 16 bases sitting between them. Germline V CDR1 and CDR2: MNHNS, SASEGT. The CDR3 is 16 residues long. The CDR3 bases are TGTGCCAGCAGTGAAAGTTCTGGCTTACGCTACACTGAAGCTTTCTTT. Protein product: CASSESSGLRYTEAFF.

Comments on this clonotype: This probably arose from a read error, given a far larger clone one base away. Here the CDR3 DNA reads TGTGCCAGCAGCCGTCAGGAAGGACGGAGGGACACTGAAGCTTTCTTT. Its protein is CASSRQEGRRDTEAFF. The chain uses TRBV11-2 and TRBJ1-1; D gene ambiguous. With 5 bases removed from V and 3 bases from J, the gap between germline ends came to 19 bases. Germline values: CDR1 SGHAT, CDR2 FQNNGV. The CDR3 contains 16 residues.

This clonotype was recorded at least ten times. The chain recombines TRBV25-1 with TRBJ1-1; no reliable D call. Germline V gene sequence: CDR1 MGHDK, CDR2 SYGVNS. CDR3 length: 14 amino acids. V was pared by 1 base and J by 9 bases, with 15 bases between. CDR3 in DNA: TGTGCCAGCAGTGAATCCATCCAGCGCAGCCAAGCTTTCTTT. The encoded protein is CASSESIQRSQAFF.